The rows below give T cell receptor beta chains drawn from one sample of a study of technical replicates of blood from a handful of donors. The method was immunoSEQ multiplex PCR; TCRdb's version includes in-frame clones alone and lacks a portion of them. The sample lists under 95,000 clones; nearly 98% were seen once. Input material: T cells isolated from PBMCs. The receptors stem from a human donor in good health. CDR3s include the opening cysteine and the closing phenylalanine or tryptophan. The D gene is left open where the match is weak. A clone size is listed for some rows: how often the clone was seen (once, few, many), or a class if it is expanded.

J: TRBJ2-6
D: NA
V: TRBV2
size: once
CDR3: CASRQGPGANVLTF
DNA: TGTGCCAGCAGGCAGGGCCCTGGGGCCAACGTCCTGACTTTC

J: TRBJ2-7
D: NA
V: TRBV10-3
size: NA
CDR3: CAISDPTRYEQYF
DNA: TGTGCCATCAGTGACCCGACGCGGTACGAGCAGTACTTC

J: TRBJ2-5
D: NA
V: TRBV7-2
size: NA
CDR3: CASSFSGTAQETQYF
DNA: TGTGCCAGCAGCTTTAGCGGAACCGCCCAAGAGACCCAGTACTTC

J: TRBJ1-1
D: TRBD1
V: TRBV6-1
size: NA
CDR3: CASLQGASRTEAFF
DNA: TGTGCCAGTTTACAGGGGGCAAGTCGCACTGAAGCTTTCTTT

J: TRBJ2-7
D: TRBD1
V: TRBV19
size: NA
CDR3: CASSPGQGTYEQYF
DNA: TGTGCCAGTAGTCCCGGACAGGGGACTTACGAGCAGTACTTC

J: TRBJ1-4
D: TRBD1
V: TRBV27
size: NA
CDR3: CASRIGAGTGGEKLFF
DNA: TGTGCCAGCAGAATTGGAGCCGGGACAGGGGGGGAAAAACTGTTTTTT

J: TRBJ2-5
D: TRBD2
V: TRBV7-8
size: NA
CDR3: CASSLRLAGLQETQYF
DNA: TGTGCCAGCAGCTTAAGACTAGCGGGCCTGCAAGAGACCCAGTACTTC

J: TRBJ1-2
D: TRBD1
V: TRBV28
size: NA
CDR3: CASSLASGGSLGYGYTF
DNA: TGTGCCAGCAGTTTAGCGTCAGGGGGCAGTTTAGGCTATGGCTACACCTTC

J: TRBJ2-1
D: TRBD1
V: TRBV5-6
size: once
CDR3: CASSQDTTGGEQFF
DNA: TGTGCCAGCAGCCAGGATACAACAGGGGGTGAGCAGTTCTTC

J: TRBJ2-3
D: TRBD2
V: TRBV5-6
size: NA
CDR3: CASSKGRGGRLGTQYF
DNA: TGTGCCAGCAGCAAGGGGCGGGGGGGCCGATTAGGTACGCAGTATTTT

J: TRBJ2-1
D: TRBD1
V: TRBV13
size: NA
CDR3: CASSSGQGAFNEQFF
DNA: TGTGCCAGCAGCTCGGGACAGGGGGCCTTCAATGAGCAGTTCTTC

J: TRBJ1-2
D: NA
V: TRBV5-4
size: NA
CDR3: CASSPRNGDNYGYTF
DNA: TGTGCCAGCAGCCCCAGGAATGGCGACAACTATGGCTACACCTTC

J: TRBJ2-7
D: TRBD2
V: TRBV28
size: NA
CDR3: CASGLAGGEQYF
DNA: TGTGCCAGCGGACTAGCGGGAGGCGAGCAGTACTTC

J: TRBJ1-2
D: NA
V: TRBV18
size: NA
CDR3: CASSPRGLGYTF
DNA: TGTGCCAGCTCACCGCGAGGTCTTGGCTACACCTTC

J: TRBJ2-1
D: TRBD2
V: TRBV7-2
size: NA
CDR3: CASSLGTSGYNEQFF
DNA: TGTGCCAGCAGCTTAGGGACTAGCGGGTACAATGAGCAGTTCTTC

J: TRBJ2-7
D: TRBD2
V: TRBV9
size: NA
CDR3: CASSVGLAGYEQYF
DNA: TGTGCCAGCAGCGTAGGGCTAGCGGGGTACGAGCAGTACTTC

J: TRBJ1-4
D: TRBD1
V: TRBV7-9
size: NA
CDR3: CASSLQGYGEKLFF
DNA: TGTGCCAGCAGCCTACAGGGGTATGGTGAAAAACTGTTTTTT

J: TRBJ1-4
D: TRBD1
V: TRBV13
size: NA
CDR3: CASSYARTGGHEKLFF
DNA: TGTGCCAGCAGCTACGCCCGGACAGGGGGCCATGAAAAACTGTTTTTT

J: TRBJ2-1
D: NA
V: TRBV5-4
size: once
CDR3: CASRHRDKHYNEQFF
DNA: TGTGCCAGCAGACACCGGGACAAGCACTACAATGAGCAGTTCTTC

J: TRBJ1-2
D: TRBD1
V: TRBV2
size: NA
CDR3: CASRPDRGKDYGYTF
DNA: TGTGCCAGCAGACCGGACAGGGGAAAGGACTATGGCTACACCTTC

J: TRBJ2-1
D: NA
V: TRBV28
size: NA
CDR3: CASSFELAGSYNEQFF
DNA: TGTGCCAGCAGTTTCGAGTTGGCGGGATCCTACAATGAGCAGTTCTTC

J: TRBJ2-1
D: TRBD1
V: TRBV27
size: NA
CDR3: CASSSTRDRGYNEQFF
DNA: TGTGCCAGCAGTTCAACCCGGGACAGGGGCTACAATGAGCAGTTCTTC

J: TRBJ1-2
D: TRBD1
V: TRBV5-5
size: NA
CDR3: CASSLPDRVGGYTF
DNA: TGTGCCAGCAGCTTACCTGACAGGGTTGGGGGCTACACCTTC

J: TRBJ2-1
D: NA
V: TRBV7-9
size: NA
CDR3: CASSTRGTYNEQFF
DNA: TGTGCCAGCAGCACGCGGGGCACCTACAATGAGCAGTTCTTC

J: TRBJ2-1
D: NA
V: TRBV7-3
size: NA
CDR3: CASSLMQGSYNEQFF
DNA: TGTGCCAGCAGCTTAATGCAGGGGTCCTACAATGAGCAGTTCTTC

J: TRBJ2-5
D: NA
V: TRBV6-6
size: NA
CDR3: CASSYNVPGLSETQYF
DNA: TGTGCCAGCAGTTACAATGTCCCAGGGTTGTCGGAGACCCAGTACTTC

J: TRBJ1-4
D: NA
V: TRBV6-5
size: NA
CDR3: CASTTGKGNEKLFF
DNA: TGTGCCAGCACTACGGGGAAGGGTAATGAAAAACTGTTTTTT

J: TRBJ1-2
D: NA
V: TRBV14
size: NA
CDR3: CASSRNGPARGSQLYGYTF
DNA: TGTGCCAGCAGCCGAAATGGGCCCGCTAGGGGGTCCCAACTATATGGCTACACCTTC

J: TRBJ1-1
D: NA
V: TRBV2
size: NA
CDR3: CASSENLAADSEAFF
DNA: TGTGCCAGCAGTGAAAACCTGGCCGCGGACTCTGAAGCTTTCTTT

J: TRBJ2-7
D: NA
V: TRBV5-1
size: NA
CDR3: CASSLDIVYEQYF
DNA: TGCGCCAGCAGCTTGGATATCGTCTACGAGCAGTACTTC

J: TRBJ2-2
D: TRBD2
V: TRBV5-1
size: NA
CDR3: CASSAGTSGRAETGELFF
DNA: TGCGCCAGCAGCGCCGGGACTAGCGGGAGGGCGGAAACCGGGGAGCTGTTTTTT

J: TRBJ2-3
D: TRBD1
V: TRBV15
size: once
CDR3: CATSSLGTGTDTQYF
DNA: TGTGCCACCAGCAGTCTAGGGACAGGGACAGATACGCAGTATTTT

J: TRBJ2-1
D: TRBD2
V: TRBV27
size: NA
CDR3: CASSLWTSGSNEQFF
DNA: TGTGCCAGCAGTTTATGGACTAGCGGGAGTAATGAGCAGTTCTTC

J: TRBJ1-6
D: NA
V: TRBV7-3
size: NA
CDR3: CASSSTLGSNSPLHF
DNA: TGTGCCAGCAGCTCGACTCTGGGGAGCAATTCACCCCTCCACTTT

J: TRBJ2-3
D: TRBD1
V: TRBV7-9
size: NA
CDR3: CASSPRTGPDTQYF
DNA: TGTGCCAGCAGCCCGCGGACAGGGCCAGATACGCAGTATTTT

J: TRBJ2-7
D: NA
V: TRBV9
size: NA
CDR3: CASSARRDWTASEQYF
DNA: TGTGCCAGCAGCGCACGTCGAGACTGGACAGCATCCGAGCAGTACTTC

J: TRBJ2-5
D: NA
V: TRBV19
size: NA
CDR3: CASLDPGDETQYF
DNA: TGTGCCAGTTTAGACCCAGGGGACGAGACCCAGTACTTC

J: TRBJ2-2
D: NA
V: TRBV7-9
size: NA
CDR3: CASSNRISTGELFF
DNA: TGTGCCAGCAGCAACAGAATCAGCACCGGGGAGCTGTTTTTT

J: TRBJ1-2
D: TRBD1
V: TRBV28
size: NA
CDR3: CASSLPGQPYGYTF
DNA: TGTGCCAGCAGTTTACCGGGACAGCCCTATGGCTACACCTTC

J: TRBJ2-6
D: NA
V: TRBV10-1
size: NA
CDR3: CASSEDRSSGANVLTF
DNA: TGCGCCAGCAGTGAAGATCGTAGCTCTGGGGCCAACGTCCTGACTTTC

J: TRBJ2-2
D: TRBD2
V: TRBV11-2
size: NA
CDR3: CASSRTSGKAGELFF
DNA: TGTGCCAGCAGCAGGACTAGCGGGAAGGCCGGGGAGCTGTTTTTT

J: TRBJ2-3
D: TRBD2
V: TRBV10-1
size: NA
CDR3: CASSESFDTKKTLAGIDTQYF
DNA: TGCGCCAGCAGTGAGTCGTTCGATACTAAAAAGACACTAGCGGGAATAGATACGCAGTATTTT

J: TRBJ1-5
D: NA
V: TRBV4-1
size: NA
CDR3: CASSQDGGQFTGLSNQPQHF
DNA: TGCGCCAGCAGCCAAGATGGTGGACAGTTCACAGGTCTTAGCAATCAGCCCCAGCATTTT

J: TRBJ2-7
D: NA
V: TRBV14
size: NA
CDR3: CASSQAGFRQYF
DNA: TGTGCCAGCAGCCAAGCCGGGTTTCGGCAGTACTTC

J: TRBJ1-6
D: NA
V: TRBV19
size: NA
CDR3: CASSIERDSPLHF
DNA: TGTGCCAGTAGTATAGAGCGGGATTCACCCCTCCACTTT

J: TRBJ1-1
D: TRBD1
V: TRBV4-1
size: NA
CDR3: CASQGRAEAFF
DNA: TGCGCCTCACAGGGGCGCGCTGAAGCTTTCTTT

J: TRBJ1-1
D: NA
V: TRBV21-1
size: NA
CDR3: CARTEGSGAFF
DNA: TGTGCCAGAACGGAGGGATCAGGGGCTTTCTTT

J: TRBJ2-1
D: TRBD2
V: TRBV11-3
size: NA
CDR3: CASSRLRGEGVNEQFF
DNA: TGTGCCAGCAGCCGCCTGCGGGGGGAGGGTGTTAATGAGCAGTTCTTC

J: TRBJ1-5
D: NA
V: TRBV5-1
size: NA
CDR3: CASSLESGVQPQHF
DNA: TGCGCCAGCAGCTTGGAATCGGGGGTTCAGCCCCAGCATTTT

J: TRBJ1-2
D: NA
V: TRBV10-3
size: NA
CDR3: CAISERQVLEGYGYTF
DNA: TGTGCCATCAGTGAAAGACAGGTCCTTGAAGGTTATGGCTACACCTTC

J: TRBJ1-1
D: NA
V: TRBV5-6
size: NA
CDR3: CASSSLYRVLAEAFF
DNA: TGTGCCAGCAGCTCCCTATACAGGGTCTTAGCCGAAGCTTTCTTT

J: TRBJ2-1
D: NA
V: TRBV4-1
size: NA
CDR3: CASSRLSNEQFF
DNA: TGCGCCAGCAGCCGACTTAGCAATGAGCAGTTCTTC

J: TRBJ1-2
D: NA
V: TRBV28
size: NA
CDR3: CASSLLDRSYGYTF
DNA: TGTGCCAGCAGTTTACTTGACAGGTCCTATGGCTACACCTTC

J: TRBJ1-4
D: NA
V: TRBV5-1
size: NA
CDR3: CASSLYTGNEKLFF
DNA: TGCGCCAGCAGCTTATACACGGGAAATGAAAAACTGTTTTTT

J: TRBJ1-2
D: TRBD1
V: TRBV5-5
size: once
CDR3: CASSEGGTGRDGYTF
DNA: TGTGCCAGCAGCGAGGGTGGGACAGGCCGGGATGGCTACACCTTC

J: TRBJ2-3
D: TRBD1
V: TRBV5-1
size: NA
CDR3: CASSGPGQGVSDTQYF
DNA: TGCGCCAGCAGCGGACCGGGACAGGGTGTCTCAGATACGCAGTATTTT

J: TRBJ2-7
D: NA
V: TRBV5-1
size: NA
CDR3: CASSFNGVPYEQYF
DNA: TGCGCCAGCAGCTTTAACGGTGTCCCTTACGAGCAGTACTTC

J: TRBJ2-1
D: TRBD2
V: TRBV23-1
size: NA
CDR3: CASSQSGLAGLRHGNEQFF
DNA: TGCGCCAGCAGTCAATCGGGGCTAGCGGGATTGAGGCACGGCAATGAGCAGTTCTTC

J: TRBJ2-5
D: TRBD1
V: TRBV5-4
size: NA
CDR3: CASSVGQGKGAQYF
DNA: TGTGCCAGCAGCGTGGGACAGGGGAAGGGGGCCCAGTACTTC